This TCR beta chain was obtained from a study of metastatic and nonmetastatic thyroid tumors. Ten or more counts support this clone. This CDR3 region has 16 residues. Trimming removed 3 bases from V and 1 base from J, with 16 bases in between. Germline assignment: CDR1 SGHTA and CDR2 FQGNSA. No patient had received any treatment before thyroid surgery. Using MiXCR, TCRdb reanalyzed the PCR reads. Here the sample spans about 20,000 clones, roughly 16% being singletons. Sequenced input: tumor tissue. The clonotype comes from a female donor with papillary thyroid cancer or a benign thyroid nodule (not recorded which). Some clones in this sample may be carry-over from other donors' samples. V usage is TRBV7-2 and J usage is TRBJ2-7; D may be TRBD2 (7 bases). DNA of the CDR3: TGTGCCAGCAGCTTGCGTGCGGGGGCGGCATCCTACGAGCAGTACTTC. It encodes CASSLRAGAASYEQYF.